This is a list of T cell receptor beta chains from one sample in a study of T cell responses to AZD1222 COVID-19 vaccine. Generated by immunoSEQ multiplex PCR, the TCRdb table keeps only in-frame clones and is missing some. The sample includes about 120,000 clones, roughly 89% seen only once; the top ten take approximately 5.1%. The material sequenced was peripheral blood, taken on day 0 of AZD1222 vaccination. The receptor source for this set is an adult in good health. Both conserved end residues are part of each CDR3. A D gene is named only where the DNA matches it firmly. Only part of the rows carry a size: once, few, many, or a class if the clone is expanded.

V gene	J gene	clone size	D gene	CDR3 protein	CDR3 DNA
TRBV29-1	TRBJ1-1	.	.	CSGVNTEAFF	TGCAGCGGGGTGAACACTGAAGCTTTCTTT
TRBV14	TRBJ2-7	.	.	CASSPRQIGRPSSYEQYF	TGTGCCAGCAGCCCCCGACAGATAGGTAGACCGAGCTCCTACGAGCAGTACTTC
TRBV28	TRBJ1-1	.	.	CASSFLVPSGAFF	TGTGCCAGCAGTTTTTTAGTCCCCTCGGGAGCTTTCTTT
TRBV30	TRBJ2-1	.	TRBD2	CAWSGAGGPVRFF	TGTGCCTGGAGTGGAGCGGGAGGGCCAGTCCGGTTCTTC
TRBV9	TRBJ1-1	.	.	CASSVEGTQNTEAFF	TGTGCCAGCAGCGTAGAAGGGACACAGAACACTGAAGCTTTCTTT
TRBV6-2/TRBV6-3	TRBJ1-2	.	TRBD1	CASSYEGQGDRGYTF	TGTGCCAGCAGTTACGAAGGGCAGGGGGACCGCGGCTACACCTTC
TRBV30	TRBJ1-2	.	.	CAWSVFRGFGYGYTF	TGTGCCTGGAGTGTTTTTAGGGGCTTCGGCTATGGCTACACCTTC
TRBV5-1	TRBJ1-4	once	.	CASSLEGSTNEKLFF	TGCGCCAGCAGCTTGGAGGGGAGCACTAATGAAAAACTGTTTTTT
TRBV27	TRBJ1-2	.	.	CASSLLQGGGTYGYTF	TGTGCCAGCAGTCTCCTACAGGGCGGGGGCACGTATGGCTACACCTTC
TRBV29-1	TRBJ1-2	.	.	CSVEYRANYGYTF	TGCAGCGTTGAATACAGAGCTAACTATGGCTACACCTTC
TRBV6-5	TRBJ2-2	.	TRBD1	CASRNRGRDTGELFF	TGTGCCAGCAGGAACAGGGGCAGGGACACCGGGGAGCTGTTTTTT
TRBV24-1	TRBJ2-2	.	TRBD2	CATSDPTSAAGELFF	TGTGCCACCAGTGACCCAACTAGCGCGGCCGGGGAGCTGTTTTTT
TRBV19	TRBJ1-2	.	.	CASTLSGWYGYTF	TGTGCCAGTACCCTAAGCGGTTGGTATGGCTACACCTTC
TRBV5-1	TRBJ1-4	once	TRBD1	CASSHTGGGGNEKLFF	TGCGCCAGCAGCCACACAGGGGGCGGGGGTAATGAAAAACTGTTTTTT
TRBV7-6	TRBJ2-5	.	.	CASSLFPLVQETQYF	TGTGCCAGCAGCTTATTCCCACTGGTTCAAGAGACCCAGTACTTC
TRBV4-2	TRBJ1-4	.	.	CASSQDVPGENEKLFF	TGTGCCAGCAGCCAAGATGTTCCAGGGGAGAATGAAAAACTGTTTTTT
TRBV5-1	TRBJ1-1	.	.	CASSFIVQDEAFF	TGCGCCAGCAGCTTTATTGTACAGGACGAAGCTTTCTTT
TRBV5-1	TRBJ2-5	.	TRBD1	CASRGRTGSQETQYF	TGCGCCAGCCGCGGTAGGACAGGAAGCCAAGAGACCCAGTACTTC
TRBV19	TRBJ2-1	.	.	CASRGQPTYNEQFF	TGTGCCAGCCGAGGGCAGCCGACCTACAATGAGCAGTTCTTC
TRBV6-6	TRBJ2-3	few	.	CASSWTGTDTQYF	TGTGCCAGCAGCTGGACTGGCACAGATACGCAGTATTTT
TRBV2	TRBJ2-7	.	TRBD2	CAVRTSGGPYEQYF	TGTGCCGTACGGACTAGCGGAGGGCCCTACGAGCAGTACTTC
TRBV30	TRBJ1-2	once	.	CACRWGYDYGYTF	TGTGCCTGTAGGTGGGGTTACGACTATGGCTACACCTTC
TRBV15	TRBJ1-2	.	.	CATSRGGTPLNYGYTF	TGTGCCACCAGCAGAGGGGGGACACCCTTAAACTATGGCTACACCTTC
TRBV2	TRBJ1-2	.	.	CASLVSNYGYTF	TGTGCCAGCCTAGTCTCTAACTATGGCTACACCTTC
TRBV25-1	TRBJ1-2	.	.	CASSDTGLAGYTF	TGTGCCAGCAGTGATACAGGCCTCGCGGGCTACACCTTC
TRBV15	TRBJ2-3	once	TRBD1	CATSRGPGQGADTQYF	TGTGCCACCAGCAGAGGTCCGGGACAGGGGGCAGATACGCAGTATTTT
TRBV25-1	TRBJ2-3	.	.	CASSPPGTGTDTQYF	TGTGCCAGCAGTCCTCCCGGGACGGGCACAGATACGCAGTATTTT
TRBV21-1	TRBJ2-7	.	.	CASSKLQGILRYEQYF	TGTGCCAGCAGCAAACTACAGGGTATTCTAAGGTACGAGCAGTACTTC
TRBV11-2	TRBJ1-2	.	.	CASSLDPGRTNGYTF	TGTGCCAGCAGCTTAGATCCGGGCAGAACAAATGGCTACACCTTC
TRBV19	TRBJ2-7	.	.	CASSISPGRVEQYF	TGTGCCAGTAGTATTTCCCCGGGCAGGGTCGAGCAGTACTTC
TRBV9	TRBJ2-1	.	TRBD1	CASSLWTGVDNEQFF	TGTGCCAGCAGCTTATGGACAGGGGTGGACAATGAGCAGTTCTTC